This T cell receptor beta chain was observed in a study of blood T cell repertoires in COVID-19. Turning to the study itself: T cells, B-cell-depleted T cells, or PBMCs provided the cDNA or gDNA that served as material.

Sequenced by immunoSEQ multiplex PCR; TCRdb stores in-frame clones only, minus some. The data show approximately 390,000 clones, nearly 90% seen once. The CDR3 extends over 14 amino acids. With 2 bases clipped from V and 5 bases from J, the junction kept 3 bases outside the gene matches. Germline-derived CDR1 and CDR2 are KGHSH and LQKENI. The sample comprised peripheral blood. The V call is TRBV18, the J call TRBJ1-1; TRBD1 matches 9 bases. The sequence was collected from a man aged 18 to 29 with active or convalescent COVID-19. CDR3 DNA: TGTGCCAGCTCACCAACAGGGGGCCGGACTGAAGCTTTCTTT. Its translation is CASSPTGGRTEAFF.